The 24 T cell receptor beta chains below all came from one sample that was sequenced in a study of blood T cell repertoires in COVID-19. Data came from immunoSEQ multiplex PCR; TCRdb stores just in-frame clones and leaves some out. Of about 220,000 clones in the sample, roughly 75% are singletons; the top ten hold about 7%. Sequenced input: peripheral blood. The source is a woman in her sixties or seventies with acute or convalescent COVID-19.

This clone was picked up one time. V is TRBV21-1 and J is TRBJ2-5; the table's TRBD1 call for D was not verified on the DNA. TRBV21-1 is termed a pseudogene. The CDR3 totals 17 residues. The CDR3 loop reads CASSKGGRQGRQETQYF. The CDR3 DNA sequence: TGTGCCAGCAGCAAAGGGGGTCGGCAGGGTAGACAAGAGACCCAGTACTTC.

The DNA for the CDR3 is TGTGCCAGCAGCCTCGGACAGGGAGGGAACACCATATATTTT. As protein: CASSLGQGGNTIYF. This chain connects TRBV7-9 to TRBJ1-3; 8 nucleotides line up with TRBD1. Germline CDR1 reads SEHNR; CDR2 reads FQNEAQ (reference sequence). Germline trimming cut 5 bases from V and 7 bases from J; bases unmatched to any gene: 7. This CDR3 has 14 amino acids. Filled out from reference TRBV7-9 and TRBJ1-3, the complete variable domain reads DTGVSQNPRHKITKRGQNVTFRCDPISEHNRLYWYRQTLGQGPEFLTYFQNEAQLEKSRLLSDRFSAERPKGSFSTLEIQRTEQGDSAMYLCASSLGQGGNTIYFGEGSWLTVV.

The CDR3 region has the DNA TGCGCCAGCAGATATTCTCCGGGACAGTCCTACGAGCAGTACGTC. It translates to CASRYSPGQSYEQYV. This chain links TRBV5-1 with TRBJ2-7; TRBD1 matches at 7 bases. The CDR3 runs to 15 residues. Losses at the gene ends were 5 bases for V and 1 base for J; bases not matched to a gene: 9. Germline CDR1 and CDR2: SGHRS and YFSETQ.

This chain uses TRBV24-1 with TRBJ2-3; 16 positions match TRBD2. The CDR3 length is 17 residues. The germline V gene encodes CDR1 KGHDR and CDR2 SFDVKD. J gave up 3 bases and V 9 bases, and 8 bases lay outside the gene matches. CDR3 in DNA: TGTGCCACCTCCCTTGGGACTAGCGGGGGGGAGACAGATACGCAGTATTTT. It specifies CATSLGTSGGETDTQYF.

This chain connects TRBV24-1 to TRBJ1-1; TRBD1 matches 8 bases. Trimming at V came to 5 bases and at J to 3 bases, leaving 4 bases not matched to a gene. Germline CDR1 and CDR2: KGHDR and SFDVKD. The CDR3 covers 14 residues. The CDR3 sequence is CATSGTGFDTEAFF. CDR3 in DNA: TGTGCCACCAGTGGGACAGGGTTTGACACTGAAGCTTTCTTT.

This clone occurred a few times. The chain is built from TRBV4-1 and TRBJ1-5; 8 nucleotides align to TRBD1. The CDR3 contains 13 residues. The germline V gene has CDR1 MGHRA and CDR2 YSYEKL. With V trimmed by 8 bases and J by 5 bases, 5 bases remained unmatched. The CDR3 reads CASGEQGDQPQHF. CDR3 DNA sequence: TGCGCCAGCGGGGAACAGGGGGATCAGCCCCAGCATTTT.

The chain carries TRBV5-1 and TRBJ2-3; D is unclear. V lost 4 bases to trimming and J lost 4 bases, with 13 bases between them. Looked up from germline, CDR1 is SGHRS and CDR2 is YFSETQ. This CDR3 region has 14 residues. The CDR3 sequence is CASSQDKSADTQYF. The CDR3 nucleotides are TGCGCCAGCAGCCAGGATAAATCGGCAGATACGCAGTATTTT. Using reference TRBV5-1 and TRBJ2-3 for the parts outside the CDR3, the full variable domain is KAGVTQTPRYLIKTRGQQVTLSCSPISGHRSVSWYQQTPGQGLQFLFEYFSETQRNKGNFPGRFSGRQFSNSRSEMNVSTLELGDSALYLCASSQDKSADTQYFGPGTRLTVL.

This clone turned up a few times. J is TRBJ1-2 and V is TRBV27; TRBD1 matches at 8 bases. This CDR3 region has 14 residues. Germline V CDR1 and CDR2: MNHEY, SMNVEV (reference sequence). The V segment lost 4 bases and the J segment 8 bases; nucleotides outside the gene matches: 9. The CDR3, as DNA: TGTGCCAGCAGTTCGCAGGGGGCTATTCAAGGCTACACCTTC. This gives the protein CASSSQGAIQGYTF.

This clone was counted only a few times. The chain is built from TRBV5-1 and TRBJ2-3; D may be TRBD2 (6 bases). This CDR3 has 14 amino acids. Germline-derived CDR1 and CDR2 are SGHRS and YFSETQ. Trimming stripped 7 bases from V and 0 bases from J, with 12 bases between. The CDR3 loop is CASLRDLSTDTQYF. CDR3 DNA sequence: TGCGCCAGCCTCCGGGACTTGAGCACAGATACGCAGTATTTT.

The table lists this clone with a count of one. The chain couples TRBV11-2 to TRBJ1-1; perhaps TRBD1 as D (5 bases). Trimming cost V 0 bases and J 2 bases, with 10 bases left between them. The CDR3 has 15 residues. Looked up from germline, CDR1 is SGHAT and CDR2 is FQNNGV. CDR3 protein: CASSLEAGKNTEAFF. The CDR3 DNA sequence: TGTGCCAGCAGCTTAGAAGCAGGGAAAAACACTGAAGCTTTCTTT.

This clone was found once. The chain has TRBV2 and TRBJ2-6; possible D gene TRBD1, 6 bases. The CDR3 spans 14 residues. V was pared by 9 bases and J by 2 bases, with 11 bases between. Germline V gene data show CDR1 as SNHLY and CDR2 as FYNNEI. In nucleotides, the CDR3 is TGTGCCAGGCAGGGGAGTACTGGGGCCAACGTCCTGACTTTC. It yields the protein CARQGSTGANVLTF.

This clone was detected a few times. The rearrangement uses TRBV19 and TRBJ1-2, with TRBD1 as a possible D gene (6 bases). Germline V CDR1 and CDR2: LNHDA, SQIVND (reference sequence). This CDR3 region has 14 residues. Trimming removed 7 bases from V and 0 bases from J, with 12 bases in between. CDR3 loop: CASTRGAPNYGYTF. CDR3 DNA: TGTGCCAGTACCCGGGGGGCCCCTAACTATGGCTACACCTTC.

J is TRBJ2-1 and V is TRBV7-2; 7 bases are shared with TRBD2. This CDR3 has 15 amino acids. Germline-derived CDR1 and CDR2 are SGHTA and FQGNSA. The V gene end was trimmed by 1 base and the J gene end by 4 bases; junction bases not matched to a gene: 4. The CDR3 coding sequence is TGTGCCAGCAGCTTAGACGCTAGCGGATACAATGAGCAGTTCTTC. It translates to CASSLDASGYNEQFF.

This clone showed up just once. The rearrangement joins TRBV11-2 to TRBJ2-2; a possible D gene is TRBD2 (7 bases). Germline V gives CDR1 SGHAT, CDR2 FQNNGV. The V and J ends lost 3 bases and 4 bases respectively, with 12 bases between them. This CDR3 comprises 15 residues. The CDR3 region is CASSFERGATGELFF. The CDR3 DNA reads TGTGCCAGCAGCTTTGAACGGGGGGCCACCGGGGAGCTGTTTTTT.

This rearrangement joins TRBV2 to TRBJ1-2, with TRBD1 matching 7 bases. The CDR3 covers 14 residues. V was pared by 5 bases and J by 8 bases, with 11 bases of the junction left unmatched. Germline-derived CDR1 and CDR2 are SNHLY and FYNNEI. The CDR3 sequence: CASSLNRGVRGYTF. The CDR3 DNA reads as TGTGCCAGCAGTTTAAACAGGGGAGTGCGGGGCTACACCTTC.

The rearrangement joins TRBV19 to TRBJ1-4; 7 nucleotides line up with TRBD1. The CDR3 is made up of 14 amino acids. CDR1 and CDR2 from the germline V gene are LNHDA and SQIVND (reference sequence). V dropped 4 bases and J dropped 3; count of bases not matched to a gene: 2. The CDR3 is CASSKQGPNEKLFF. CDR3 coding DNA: TGTGCCAGTAGTAAACAGGGGCCTAATGAAAAACTGTTTTTT. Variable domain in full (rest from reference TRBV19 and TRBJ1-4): DGGITQSPKYLFRKEGQNVTLSCEQNLNHDAMYWYRQDPGQGLRLIYYSQIVNDFQKGDIAEGYSVSREKKESFPLTVTSAQKNPTAFYLCASSKQGPNEKLFFGSGTQLSVL.

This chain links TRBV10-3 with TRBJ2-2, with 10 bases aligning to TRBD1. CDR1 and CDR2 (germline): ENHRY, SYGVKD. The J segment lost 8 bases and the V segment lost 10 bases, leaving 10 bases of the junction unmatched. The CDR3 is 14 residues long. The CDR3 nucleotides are TGTGCCACCAGGGCGACAGGGGGCAAGGGGGAGCTGTTTTTT. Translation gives CATRATGGKGELFF.

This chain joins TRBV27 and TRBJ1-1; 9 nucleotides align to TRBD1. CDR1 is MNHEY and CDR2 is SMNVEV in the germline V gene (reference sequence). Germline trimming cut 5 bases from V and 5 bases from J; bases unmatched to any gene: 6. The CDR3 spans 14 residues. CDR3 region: CASSPGQGLTEAFF. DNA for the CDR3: TGTGCCAGCAGTCCTGGACAGGGGCTAACTGAAGCTTTCTTT.

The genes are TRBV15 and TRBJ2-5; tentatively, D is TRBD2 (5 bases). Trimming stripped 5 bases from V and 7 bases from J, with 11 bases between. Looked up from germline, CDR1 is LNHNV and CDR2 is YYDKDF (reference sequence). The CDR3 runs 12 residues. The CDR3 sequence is CATSPEEGTQYF. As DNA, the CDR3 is TGTGCCACCAGCCCGGAAGAGGGGACCCAGTACTTC.

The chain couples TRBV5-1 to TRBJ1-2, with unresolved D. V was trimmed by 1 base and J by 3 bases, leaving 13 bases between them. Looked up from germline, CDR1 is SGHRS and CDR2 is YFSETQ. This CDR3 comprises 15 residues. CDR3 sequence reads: CASSLRVQRDYGYTF. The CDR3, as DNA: TGCGCCAGCAGCTTGCGTGTGCAGAGGGACTATGGCTACACCTTC.

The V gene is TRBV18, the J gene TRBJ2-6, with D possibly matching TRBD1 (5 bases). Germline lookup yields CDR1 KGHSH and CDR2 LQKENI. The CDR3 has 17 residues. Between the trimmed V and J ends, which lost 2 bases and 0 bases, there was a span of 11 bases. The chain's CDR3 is CASSPLQVSSGANVLTF. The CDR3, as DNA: TGTGCCAGCTCACCATTACAGGTCAGCTCTGGGGCCAACGTCCTGACTTTC.

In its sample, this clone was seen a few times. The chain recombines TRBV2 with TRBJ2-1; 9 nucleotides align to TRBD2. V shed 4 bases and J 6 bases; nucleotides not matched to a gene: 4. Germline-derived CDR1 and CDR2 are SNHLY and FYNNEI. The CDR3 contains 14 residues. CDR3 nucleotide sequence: TGTGCCAGCAGTGGGACTAGCGAAATCAATGAGCAGTTCTTC. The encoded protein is CASSGTSEINEQFF.

CDR3 in DNA: TGTGCCAGCAGTTCTCCTCGCAGCACCGGGGAGCTGTTTTTT. Protein: CASSSPRSTGELFF. The rearrangement uses TRBV6-5 and TRBJ2-2; D remains unclear. V was trimmed by 4 bases and J by 4 bases, leaving 10 bases between them. In germline, CDR1 is MNHEY, CDR2 SVGAGI. This CDR3 has 14 residues.

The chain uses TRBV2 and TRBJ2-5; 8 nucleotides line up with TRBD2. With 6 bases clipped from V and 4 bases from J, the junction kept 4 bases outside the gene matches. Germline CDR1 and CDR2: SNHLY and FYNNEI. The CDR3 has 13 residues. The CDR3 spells CASSLGLAETQYF. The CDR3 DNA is TGTGCCAGCAGCCTCGGACTAGCAGAGACCCAGTACTTC.